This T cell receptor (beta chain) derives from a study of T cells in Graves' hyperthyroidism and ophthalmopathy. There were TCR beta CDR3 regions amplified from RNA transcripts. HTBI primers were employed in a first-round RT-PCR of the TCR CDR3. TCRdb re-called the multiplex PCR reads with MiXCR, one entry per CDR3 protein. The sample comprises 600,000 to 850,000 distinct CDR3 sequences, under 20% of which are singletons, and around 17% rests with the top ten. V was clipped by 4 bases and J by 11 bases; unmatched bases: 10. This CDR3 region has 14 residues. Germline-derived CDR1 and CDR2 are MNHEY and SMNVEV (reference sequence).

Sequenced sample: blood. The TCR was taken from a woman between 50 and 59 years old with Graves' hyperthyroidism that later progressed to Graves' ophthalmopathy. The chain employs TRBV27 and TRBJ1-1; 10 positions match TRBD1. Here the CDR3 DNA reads TGTGCCAGCAGTTCCATGACAGGGGGCAGGGATGCTTTCTTT. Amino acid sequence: CASSSMTGGRDAFF.